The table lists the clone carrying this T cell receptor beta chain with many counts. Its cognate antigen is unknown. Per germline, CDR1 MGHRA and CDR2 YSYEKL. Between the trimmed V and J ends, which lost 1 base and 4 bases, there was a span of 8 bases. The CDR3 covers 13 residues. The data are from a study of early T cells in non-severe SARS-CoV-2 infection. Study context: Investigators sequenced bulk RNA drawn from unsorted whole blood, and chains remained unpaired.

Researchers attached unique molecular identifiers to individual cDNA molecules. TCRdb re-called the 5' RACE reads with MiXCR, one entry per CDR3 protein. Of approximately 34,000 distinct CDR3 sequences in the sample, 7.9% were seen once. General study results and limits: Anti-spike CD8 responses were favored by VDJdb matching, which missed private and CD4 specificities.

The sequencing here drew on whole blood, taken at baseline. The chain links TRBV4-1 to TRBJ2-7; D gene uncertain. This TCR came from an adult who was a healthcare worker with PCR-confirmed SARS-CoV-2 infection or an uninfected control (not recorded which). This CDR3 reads CASSQVGEYEQYF. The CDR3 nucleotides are TGCGCCAGCAGCCAAGTCGGCGAATACGAGCAGTACTTC.